This T cell receptor (beta chain) was identified in a study of CD8 T cells in Susac syndrome. RNA was extracted with the RNeasy kit, and a quantity of about 0.45 to 1 ug was reverse transcribed using random hexamers. The TCR beta CDR3 was amplified by immunoSEQ multiplex PCR across 54 Vbeta, 13 Jbeta. Each CDR3 protein is one row after TCRdb ran MiXCR on the immunoSEQ multiplex PCR reads. This sample has roughly 400,000 distinct CDR3 sequences; approximately 85% occur once, and the top ten carry around 0.12%. The CDR3 has 14 amino acids. The germline CDR1 and CDR2 sequences are SEHNR and FQNEAQ (reference sequence). Comment on this clonotype: Relative to the germline gene, one junction end is altered; a read error may explain this.

Sequencing was done on a sample of CD8+ T cells from PBMCs. This clonotype originated in a human donor with multiple sclerosis. This chain uses TRBV7-9 with TRBJ2-2, with a possible D match to TRBD2 (5 bases). CDR3 sequence reads: CASRLGGNTGELFF. Written as DNA, the CDR3 is TGTGCCAGCAGGTTAGGAGGGAACACCGGGGAGCTGTTTTTT.